This passage covers 13 T cell receptor beta chains from one sample sequenced in a study of T cell repertoires in cytomegalovirus infection. These receptors have no known antigen. TCRdb reprocessed the reads via MiXCR and lists one record per CDR3 protein. The top ten clones hold roughly 17% of a sample with about 480,000 distinct CDR3 sequences, more than 30% of them seen once. The material was cultured PBMCs, obtained from culture after CMV antigen stimulation. Every receptor here comes from a human donor in good health (CMV status not recorded). Some clones in this sample may be carry-over from other donors' samples.

The chain uses TRBV7-8 and TRBJ2-5; 10 bases fit TRBD2. This CDR3 region has 16 residues. Per germline, CDR1 SGHVS and CDR2 FQNEAQ. V was clipped by 6 bases and J by 4 bases; unmatched bases: 11. This chain's CDR3 is CASSRAGVAGGETQYF. The CDR3 DNA sequence: TGTGCCAGCAGTCGCGCGGGCGTAGCGGGAGGAGAGACCCAGTACTTC.

This clonotype appeared a few times. The rearrangement uses TRBV5-4 and TRBJ1-6; D is possibly TRBD1 (6 bases). V gave up 0 bases and J gave up 6 bases, with 13 bases separating them. There are 16 residues in the CDR3. From germline, CDR1 is SGHNT and CDR2 YYREEE (reference sequence). Written as DNA, the CDR3 is TGTGCCAGCAGCTTGGCGTCAGGGGTACTTAATTCACCCCTCCACTTT. Amino acids: CASSLASGVLNSPLHF. The full variable domain, in which reference TRBV5-4 and TRBJ1-6 provide the parts outside the CDR3, is ETGVTQSPTHLIKTRGQQVTLRCSSQSGHNTVSWYQQALGQGPQFIFQYYREEENGRGNFPPRFSGLQFPNYSSELNVNALELDDSALYLCASSLASGVLNSPLHFGNGTRLTVT.

The chain carries TRBV18 and TRBJ2-1, with unresolved D. The CDR3 contains 13 residues. Trimming removed 5 bases from V and 9 bases from J, with 14 bases in between. From germline, CDR1 is KGHSH and CDR2 LQKENI. DNA of the CDR3: TGTGCCAGCTCATCGGATAGTGTTGCTGAGCAGTTCTTC. Amino acids: CASSSDSVAEQFF.

This chain uses TRBV11-3 with TRBJ2-1; possible D gene TRBD2, 5 bases. Germline lookup yields CDR1 SGHNT and CDR2 YENEEA. The CDR3 consists of 20 residues. V shed 0 bases and J shed 0 bases, with 21 bases lying between them. The CDR3 nucleotides read TGTGCCAGCAGCTTAGATCCCGACTATACACTAACAAGCTCCTACAATGAGCAGTTCTTC. Its translation: CASSLDPDYTLTSSYNEQFF.

This sequence joins TRBV6-6 and TRBJ2-3; 15 bases match TRBD2. V was clipped by 0 bases and J by 2 bases; unmatched bases: 6. Germline V gene lookup returns CDR1 MNHNY and CDR2 SVGAGI (reference sequence). The CDR3 runs 19 residues. The CDR3 loop is CASSYSRTSGRGPTDTQYF. The CDR3 DNA reads as TGTGCCAGCAGTTACTCGAGGACTAGCGGGAGGGGGCCCACAGATACGCAGTATTTT.

The V call is TRBV5-6, the J call TRBJ1-1, with 7 bases fitting TRBD1. The CDR3 contains 15 residues. Germline V lookup: CDR1 SGHDT, CDR2 YYEEEE. The V and J ends lost 3 bases and 0 bases, in that order; junction bases with no gene match: 5. CDR3 sequence reads: CASSWRGPLNTEAFF. CDR3 in DNA: TGTGCCAGCAGCTGGAGGGGGCCTCTGAACACTGAAGCTTTCTTT.

The genes are TRBV6-5 and TRBJ2-7; D possibly corresponds to TRBD2 (6 bases). CDR1 and CDR2 (germline): MNHEY, SVGAGI. V shed 0 bases and J shed 0 bases, with 9 bases lying between them. This CDR3 comprises 15 residues. The CDR3 coding sequence is TGTGCCAGCAGTTACTCGGAGGGTTCCTCCTACGAGCAGTACTTC. Its translation is CASSYSEGSSYEQYF.

Ten or more counts support this clonotype. The chain uses TRBV7-2 and TRBJ1-1; tentative D call: TRBD1 (6 bases). The CDR3 has 14 amino acids. Between the trimmed V and J ends, which lost 5 bases and 1 base, there was a span of 11 bases. Per germline, CDR1 SGHTA and CDR2 FQGNSA. The CDR3 DNA reads as TGTGCCAGCAGCCCGACGGACAGGAACACTGAAGCTTTCTTT. Translated, it gives CASSPTDRNTEAFF.

The chain employs TRBV7-2 and TRBJ1-4; D unclear. The CDR3 consists of 14 residues. The germline V gene encodes CDR1 SGHTA and CDR2 FQGNSA. Deletions cut 1 base from V and 5 bases from J, with 8 bases between. The CDR3 nucleotides read TGTGCCAGCAGCTTAGTGTTCAGGAATGAAAAACTGTTTTTT. As protein: CASSLVFRNEKLFF.

The table lists this clonotype with a few counts. The V call is TRBV12-3 or TRBV12-4, the J call TRBJ1-6, with 8 bases lining up with TRBD1. The CDR3 consists of 15 residues. The V segment lost 6 bases and the J segment 7 bases; nucleotides outside the gene matches: 8. The CDR3 sequence is CASREQGVENSPLHF. CDR3 nucleotide sequence: TGTGCCAGCAGGGAACAGGGGGTTGAGAATTCACCCCTCCACTTT.

The chain carries TRBV20-1 and TRBJ2-4; D call uncertain. The length of the CDR3 is 15 residues. CDR1 is DFQATT, CDR2 SNEGSKA, per germline (reference sequence). Trimming left V 0 bases short and J 0 bases short, with 9 bases between. The CDR3 region has the DNA TGCAGTGCTAGAGATCGGCCGGTAGCCAAAAACATTCAGTACTTC. It is translated as CSARDRPVAKNIQYF.

In its sample, this clonotype was seen a few times. CDR3: CASSAIGGNTEAFF. DNA for the CDR3: TGTGCCAGCAGCGCGATAGGGGGCAACACTGAAGCTTTCTTT. The rearrangement uses TRBV7-2 and TRBJ1-1; 7 bases agree with TRBD1. Germline V gene lookup returns CDR1 SGHTA and CDR2 FQGNSA. The CDR3 totals 14 residues. The V gene end was trimmed by 5 bases and the J gene end by 2 bases; junction bases not matched to a gene: 5.

The chain uses TRBV12-3 or TRBV12-4 and TRBJ2-1, with 8 bases aligning to TRBD2. V dropped 6 bases and J dropped 8; count of bases not matched to a gene: 6. The CDR3 runs to 13 residues. The CDR3 sequence: CASSPSGRHEQFF. The CDR3 nucleotides are TGTGCCAGCAGCCCCAGCGGGAGACATGAGCAGTTCTTC.